This T cell receptor beta chain was identified during a study of T cell repertoires in cytomegalovirus infection. At the level of the study: Evidence of both CMV infection and a matching HLA type came from public TCR beta signatures. Study-level results: The study identified carriers of CMV plus the relevant HLA from cumulative public TCR beta family frequency. The response measured ex vivo was dominated by TCR beta clonotypes (HLA-C-restricted and CMV-specific).

The ends were cut back, 4 bases at V and 4 bases at J, with 16 bases in the middle. The CDR3 loop spans 15 amino acids. Worth noting for this clonotype: Its antigen is not identified.

TCRdb reprocessed the reads with MiXCR, giving one entry per CDR3 protein. The table includes 510,000 or so distinct CDR3 sequences, about 25% detected once. The sample consisted of PBMCs. The sequence came from a human donor in good health (CMV status not recorded). Some clones in this sample may be carry-over from other donors' samples. The chain combines TRBV12-3 or TRBV12-4 with TRBJ1-1; D remains ambiguous. The CDR3 DNA reads as TGTGCCAGCAGTTGGCAGAGGCCCGGTGGCACTGAAGCTTTCTTT. It is translated as CASSWQRPGGTEAFF.